This T cell receptor (beta chain) was identified during a study of metastatic and nonmetastatic thyroid tumors. Overall study context: Repertoires from blood and tumor or nodule tissue of malignant and benign thyroid patients were compared.

This clone was found a few times. What it recognizes is unknown. Points from the study as a whole: Reported TCR beta diversity, measured in blood and tumor, was significantly higher for malignant thyroid tumors than for benign nodules.

In the authors' workflow: The study built a papillary thyroid cancer distant-metastasis classifier from CDR3 differences across clinicopathological groups. Via MiXCR, TCRdb re-called the PCR reads. In this record, the V and J calls reflect TCRdb's handling and not the investigators' own analysis. The sample holds tens of thousands of clones, roughly a sixth seen once. Each patient went into thyroid surgery without having received any treatment. The CDR3 spans 15 residues. CDR1 is SNHLY, CDR2 FYNNEI, per germline. Trimming removed 4 bases from V and 9 bases from J, with 21 bases in between. The source is a male donor with papillary thyroid cancer or a benign thyroid nodule (not recorded which). Some clones in this sample may be carry-over from other donors' samples. Sequencing input: adjacent normal tissue. The rearrangement uses TRBV2 and TRBJ1-2; perhaps TRBD1 as D (5 bases). CDR3 nucleotide sequence: TGTGCCAGCAGTGTTTTAGGGGATCTGGTCTCGTGCTACACCTTC. It translates to CASSVLGDLVSCYTF.